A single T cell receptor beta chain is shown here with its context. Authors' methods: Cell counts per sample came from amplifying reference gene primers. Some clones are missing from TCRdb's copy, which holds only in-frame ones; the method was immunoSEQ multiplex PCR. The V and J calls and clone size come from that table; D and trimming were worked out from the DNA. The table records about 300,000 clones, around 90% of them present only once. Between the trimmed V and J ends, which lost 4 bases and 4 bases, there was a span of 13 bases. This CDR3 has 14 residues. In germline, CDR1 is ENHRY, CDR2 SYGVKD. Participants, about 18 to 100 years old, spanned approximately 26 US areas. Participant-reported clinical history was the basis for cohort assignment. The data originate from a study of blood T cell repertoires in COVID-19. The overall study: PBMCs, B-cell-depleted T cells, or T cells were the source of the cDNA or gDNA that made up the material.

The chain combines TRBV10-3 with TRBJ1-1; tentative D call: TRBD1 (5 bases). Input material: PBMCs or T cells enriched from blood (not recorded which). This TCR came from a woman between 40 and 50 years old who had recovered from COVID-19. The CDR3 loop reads CAISGLEQVTEAFF. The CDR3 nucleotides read TGTGCCATCAGTGGTCTAGAACAGGTCACTGAAGCTTTCTTT.